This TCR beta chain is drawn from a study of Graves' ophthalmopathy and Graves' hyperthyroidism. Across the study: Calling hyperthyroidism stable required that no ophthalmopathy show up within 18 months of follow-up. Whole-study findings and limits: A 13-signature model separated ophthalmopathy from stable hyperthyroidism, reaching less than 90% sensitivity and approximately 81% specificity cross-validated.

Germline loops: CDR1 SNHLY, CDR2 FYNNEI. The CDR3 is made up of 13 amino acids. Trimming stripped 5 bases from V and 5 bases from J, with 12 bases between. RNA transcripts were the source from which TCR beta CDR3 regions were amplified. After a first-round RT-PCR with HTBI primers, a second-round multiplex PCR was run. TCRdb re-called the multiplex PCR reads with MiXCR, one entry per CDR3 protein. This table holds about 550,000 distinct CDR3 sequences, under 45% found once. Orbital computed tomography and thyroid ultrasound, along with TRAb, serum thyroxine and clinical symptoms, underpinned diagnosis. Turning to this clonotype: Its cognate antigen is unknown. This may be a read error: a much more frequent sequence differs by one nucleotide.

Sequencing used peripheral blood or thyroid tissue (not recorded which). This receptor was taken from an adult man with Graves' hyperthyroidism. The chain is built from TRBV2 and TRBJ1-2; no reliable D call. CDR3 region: CASSPPPGYGYTF. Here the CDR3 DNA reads TGTGCCAGCAGTCCCCCGCCCGGGTATGGCTACACCTTC. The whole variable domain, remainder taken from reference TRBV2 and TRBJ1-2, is EPEVTQTPSHQVTQMGQEVILRCVPISNHLYFYWYRQILGQKVEFLVSFYNNEISEKSEIFDDQFSVERPDGSNFTLKIRSTKLEDSAMYFCASSPPPGYGYTFGSGTRLTVV.